A single sample is the source of the 2 T cell receptor beta chains below, sequenced in a study of cytotoxic CD8 clonotypes in ibrutinib-treated CLL. Some clones are missing from TCRdb's copy, which holds only in-frame ones; the method was immunoSEQ multiplex PCR. This sample has 58,000 or so clones; less than 60% occur once, and the top ten carry roughly 14%. The sequencing used PBMCs, collected after 12 months of ibrutinib treatment. Receptor source: a human donor with chronic lymphocytic leukemia.

This chain connects TRBV5-1 to TRBJ2-7; D is perhaps TRBD1 (6 bases). Germline loops: CDR1 SGHRS, CDR2 YFSETQ. V was pared by 6 bases and J by 0 bases, with 22 bases between. The CDR3 totals 17 residues. Here the CDR3 reads CASTSGAQTGNSYEQYF. In nucleotides, the CDR3 is TGCGCCAGCACCTCCGGGGCCCAGACAGGAAACTCCTACGAGCAGTACTTC. The full variable domain, rest sourced from reference TRBV5-1 and TRBJ2-7, is KAGVTQTPRYLIKTRGQQVTLSCSPISGHRSVSWYQQTPGQGLQFLFEYFSETQRNKGNFPGRFSGRQFSNSRSEMNVSTLELGDSALYLCASTSGAQTGNSYEQYFGPGTRLTVT.

The rearrangement uses TRBV29-1 and TRBJ2-7; 9 bases agree with TRBD2. CDR1 is SQVTM and CDR2 is ANQGSEA in the germline V gene. The ends lost 3 bases at V and 5 bases at J; junction bases unmatched: 11. The CDR3 totals 15 residues. The CDR3 region is CSVDGLAGVFNEQYF. The CDR3 DNA sequence: TGCAGCGTTGATGGGTTAGCGGGAGTCTTCAACGAGCAGTACTTC.